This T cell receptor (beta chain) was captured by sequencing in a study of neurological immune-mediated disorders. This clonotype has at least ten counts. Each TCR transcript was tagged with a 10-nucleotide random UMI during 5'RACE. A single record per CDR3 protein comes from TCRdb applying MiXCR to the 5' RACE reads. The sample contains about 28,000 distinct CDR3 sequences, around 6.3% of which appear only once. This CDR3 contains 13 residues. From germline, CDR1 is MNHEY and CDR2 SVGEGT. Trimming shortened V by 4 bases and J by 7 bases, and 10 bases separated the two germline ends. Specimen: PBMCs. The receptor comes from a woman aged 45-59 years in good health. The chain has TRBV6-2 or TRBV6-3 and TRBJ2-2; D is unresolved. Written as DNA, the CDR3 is TGTGCCAGCAGTTCCTTTGGCGGCGGGGAGCTGTTTTTT. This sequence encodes CASSSFGGGELFF.